A single sample gave rise to the 27 T cell receptor beta chains below, sequenced in a study of blood T cell repertoires in COVID-19 (TCRdb year 2020). The library was generated by the immunoSEQ multiplex PCR assay. The source is immuneACCESS, and TCRdb retained only in-frame sequences with V and J called. Part of the clones is not carried over; for the studies checked, unresolved V genes explain less than half of this, and the remainder is unexplained. Here the sample has tens of thousands of clones; 82% occur a single time. The ten biggest clones cover 20% to 25% of the sample. The sample taken for sequencing was peripheral blood. These receptors were obtained from a woman aged 55-69 years with acute or convalescent COVID-19.

The rearrangement joins TRBV11-2 to TRBJ2-4, with D perhaps TRBD1 (6 bases). Trimming took 1 base from V and 4 from J, leaving 11 bases between them. CDR1 and CDR2 from the germline V gene are SGHAT and FQNNGV. This CDR3 is 15 amino acids long. CDR3 sequence: CASSLAGQKKNIQYF. The CDR3 DNA is TGTGCCAGCAGCTTAGCTGGACAGAAAAAAAACATTCAGTACTTC.

This rearrangement joins TRBV11-2 to TRBJ2-7; D unresolved. V was clipped by 6 bases and J by 1 base, with 10 bases between them. Germline values: CDR1 SGHAT, CDR2 FQNNGV. This CDR3 is built from 13 residues. The CDR3 sequence is CASSSRLSYEQYF. CDR3 DNA: TGTGCCAGCAGTTCGCGGTTATCCTACGAGCAGTACTTC.

This clone was seen just once. J is TRBJ1-4 and V is TRBV3-1 (or the pseudogene TRBV3-2); D is perhaps TRBD1 (6 bases). CDR1 is LGHDT, CDR2 YNNKEL, per germline (reference sequence). Trimming cost V 3 bases and J 8 bases, with 10 bases left between them. The CDR3 totals 13 residues. The CDR3 nucleotides are TGTGCCAGCAGCCACAGGGGTGGCGAAAAACTGTTTTTT. The encoded protein is CASSHRGGEKLFF.

This clone was recorded only once. V and J are TRBV7-6 and TRBJ1-3, with D hard to call. Germline V gene sequence: CDR1 SGHVS, CDR2 FNYEAQ. V dropped 6 bases and J dropped 1 base, with 4 bases sitting between them. The CDR3 totals 12 residues. CDR3 amino acids: CASSLSGNTIYF. For the CDR3, the DNA is TGTGCCAGCAGTCTGTCTGGAAACACCATATATTTT.

V usage is TRBV12-3 or TRBV12-4 and J usage is TRBJ1-1, with D unclear. The CDR3 loop spans 13 amino acids. Between the trimmed V and J ends, which lost 10 bases and 1 base, there was a span of 13 bases. The CDR3 sequence: CATHAAANTEAFF. The CDR3 DNA sequence: TGTGCCACCCACGCAGCGGCGAACACTGAAGCTTTCTTT.

The chain has TRBV6-5 and TRBJ1-3; 9 bases map to TRBD1. CDR3 length: 15 residues. J was trimmed by 4 bases and V by 5 bases; bases with no gene match: 6. Germline CDR1 MNHEY, CDR2 SVGAGI. The CDR3 spells CASSLGQGFGNTIYF. CDR3 DNA sequence: TGTGCCAGCAGTCTGGGACAGGGCTTCGGAAACACCATATATTTT.

The CDR3 loop is CASSRWTGINEKLFF. CDR3 bases: TGTGCCAGCAGCCGGTGGACAGGGATTAATGAAAAACTGTTTTTT. The V gene is TRBV7-6, the J gene TRBJ1-4; TRBD1 matches 8 bases. In germline, CDR1 is SGHVS, CDR2 FNYEAQ. This CDR3 region has 15 residues. V lost 5 bases, J lost 4 bases, and 6 bases stayed unmatched.

This clone was recorded a few times. The CDR3 here is CASEDTRPRNTEAFF. CDR3 sequence (DNA): TGTGCCAGCGAGGACACACGGCCGAGGAACACTGAAGCTTTCTTT. The chain employs TRBV25-1 and TRBJ1-1; a possible D gene is TRBD1 (5 bases). This CDR3 is built from 15 residues. Germline V gene data show CDR1 as MGHDK and CDR2 as SYGVNS. The V end lost 8 bases, the J end lost 1 base, and 17 bases lay between the germline ends.

The chain has TRBV11-2 and TRBJ2-7; 7 bases fit TRBD1. Looked up from germline, CDR1 is SGHAT and CDR2 is FQNNGV. V lost 5 bases, J lost 2 bases, and 9 bases stayed unmatched. CDR3 length: 15 residues. The CDR3 bases are TGTGCCAGCAGCGCCACCGGGACAGTGACCTACGAGCAGTACTTC. Its translation is CASSATGTVTYEQYF.

The chain recombines TRBV2 with TRBJ1-5; 8 bases are a match to TRBD1. The CDR3 has 14 residues. The J segment lost 2 bases and the V segment lost 6 bases, leaving 3 bases of the junction unmatched. The germline CDR1 and CDR2 sequences are SNHLY and FYNNEI. The CDR3 sequence: CASRKGQGNQPQHF. DNA for the CDR3: TGTGCCAGCAGGAAGGGACAGGGCAATCAGCCCCAGCATTTT.

The V gene is TRBV7-2, the J gene TRBJ1-5; tentative D call: TRBD1 (6 bases). The V gene lost 5 bases and the J gene lost 9 bases, with 11 bases spanning the gap. This CDR3 is built from 12 residues. Germline CDR1 reads SGHTA; CDR2 reads FQGNSA. The CDR3 DNA follows: TGTGCCAGCAGCGACCTCAGGGGGCCCCAGCATTTT. Its translation is CASSDLRGPQHF.

The CDR3 bases are TGTGCCAGTAGTATCAGGGGTGGTAATTCACCCCTCCACTTT. Translation: CASSIRGGNSPLHF. The chain has TRBV19 and TRBJ1-6, with D possibly matching TRBD1 (6 bases). The CDR3 contains 14 residues. Looked up from germline, CDR1 is LNHDA and CDR2 is SQIVND (reference sequence). V lost 3 bases to trimming and J lost 6 bases, with 9 bases between them.

The rearrangement uses TRBV4-3 and TRBJ1-1; tentatively, D is TRBD1 (6 bases). Per the germline V gene, CDR1 is LGHNA and CDR2 is YSLEER. The germline V and J ends were trimmed by 4 bases and 8 bases, with 14 bases remaining between them. CDR3 length equals 13 residues. The CDR3, as DNA: TGCGCCAGCAGCCGAAGACCCGGGACAGAAGCTTTCTTT. It specifies CASSRRPGTEAFF.

This clone was seen a few times. This chain uses TRBV6-6 with TRBJ2-1, with 9 positions matching TRBD1. The CDR3 sequence is 18 residues long. V shed 5 bases, J shed 5 bases, and the junction held 16 bases outside the gene matches. The germline V gene encodes CDR1 MNHNY and CDR2 SVGAGI (reference sequence). CDR3 sequence (DNA): TGTGCCAGCAGTCCAACGTTCGGCGGGGGACAGGGAGACAATGAGCAGTTCTTC. Its protein is CASSPTFGGGQGDNEQFF.

This chain uses TRBV18 with TRBJ2-2; TRBD1 aligns across 9 bases. The CDR3 sequence is 13 residues long. Trimming at V came to 6 bases and at J to 6 bases, leaving 2 bases not matched to a gene. CDR1 and CDR2 from the germline V gene are KGHSH and LQKENI. The CDR3 coding sequence is TGTGCCAGCTCCGGGACAGGGTCCGGGGAGCTGTTTTTT. It encodes CASSGTGSGELFF.

The rearrangement uses TRBV29-1 and TRBJ1-2, with TRBD1 matching over 7 bases. The CDR3 runs 14 residues. Germline V lookup: CDR1 SQVTM, CDR2 ANQGSEA. Trimming removed 6 bases from V and 4 bases from J; junction bases left unmatched: 11. This chain's CDR3 is CSVPPLGTAYGYTF. In DNA, the CDR3 is TGCAGCGTCCCCCCCCTCGGGACAGCCTATGGCTACACCTTC.

The chain has TRBV6-2 or TRBV6-3 and TRBJ1-2; 7 bases align to TRBD1. CDR3 size: 12 residues. The trim removed 5 bases at V and 8 bases at J, leaving 5 bases unmatched. CDR1 is MNHEY and CDR2 is SVGEGT in the germline V gene. The CDR3 protein is CASSATGFGYTF. The CDR3 DNA is TGTGCCAGCAGTGCGACAGGGTTCGGCTACACCTTC.

The chain links TRBV7-9 to TRBJ2-7; 7 bases line up with TRBD1. The CDR3 is 15 residues long. Germline V gene data show CDR1 as SEHNR and CDR2 as FQNEAQ (reference sequence). V lost 4 bases, J lost 3 bases, and 9 bases stayed unmatched. The CDR3: CASSWRQGPNYEQYF. Here the CDR3 DNA reads TGTGCCAGCAGCTGGAGACAGGGTCCGAACTACGAGCAGTACTTC.

V usage is TRBV19 and J usage is TRBJ1-2; TRBD1 agrees at 8 bases. Germline CDR1 and CDR2: LNHDA and SQIVND (reference sequence). With V trimmed by 8 bases and J by 8 bases, 10 bases remained unmatched. The CDR3 is 13 amino acids. CDR3 residues: CASLARDRTGYTF. The CDR3 region has the DNA TGTGCCAGTTTGGCCCGGGACAGGACGGGCTACACCTTC.

The genes are TRBV5-6 and TRBJ2-3; 10 bases line up with TRBD2. The germline gives CDR1 SGHDT, CDR2 YYEEEE. The CDR3 contains 16 residues. The J segment lost 3 bases and the V segment lost 1 base, leaving 5 bases of the junction unmatched. CDR3 coding DNA: TGTGCCAGCAGCTTGCGTGGACTAGCGGTTACAGATACGCAGTATTTT. The encoded protein is CASSLRGLAVTDTQYF.

This rearrangement joins TRBV12-3 or TRBV12-4 to TRBJ1-2; 10 bases map to TRBD1. The ends lost 6 bases at V and 7 bases at J; junction bases unmatched: 5. The CDR3 extends over 13 amino acids. The CDR3 loop is CASRPGQGPGYTF. For the CDR3, the DNA is TGTGCCAGCAGGCCGGGACAGGGGCCTGGCTACACCTTC.

The chain has TRBV6-5 and TRBJ1-4; the D gene is possibly TRBD1 (6 bases). Trimming removed 5 bases from V and 2 bases from J, with 12 bases in between. Germline assignment: CDR1 MNHEY and CDR2 SVGAGI. This CDR3 comprises 15 residues. The CDR3 here is CASSSFRGTNEKLFF. Written as DNA, the CDR3 is TGTGCCAGCAGTAGCTTCAGGGGTACTAATGAAAAACTGTTTTTT.

The CDR3, as DNA: TGTGCCAGCAGCCGGAACAGGGGAACTGGAAACACCATATATTTT. Protein sequence: CASSRNRGTGNTIYF. The gene calls are TRBV5-4 and TRBJ1-3; the match to TRBD1 covers 7 bases. V trimming: 4 bases; J trimming: 2 bases; junction bases outside the gene matches: 6. The CDR3 loop spans 15 amino acids. From germline, CDR1 is SGHNT and CDR2 YYREEE (reference sequence).

The chain recombines TRBV5-1 with TRBJ1-1; D gene uncertain. Germline-derived CDR1 and CDR2 are SGHRS and YFSETQ. V lost 0 bases and J lost 1, with 7 bases in between. This CDR3 spans 14 amino acids. The CDR3 DNA is TGCGCCAGCAGCTTGGGAGTCGCGAACACTGAAGCTTTCTTT. Translation gives CASSLGVANTEAFF.

This clone was seen a few times. The chain links TRBV4-1 to TRBJ1-1, with 9 positions matching TRBD1. CDR1 is MGHRA and CDR2 is YSYEKL in the germline V gene. This CDR3 region has 19 residues. V shed 1 base and J 0 bases; nucleotides not matched to a gene: 12. Written as DNA, the CDR3 is TGCGCCAGCAGCCAAGGGACAGGGGTTTCACTGGGGATGAACACTGAAGCTTTCTTT. Translating gives CASSQGTGVSLGMNTEAFF.

The chain recombines TRBV2 with TRBJ2-2; 10 bases match TRBD1. Losses at the gene ends were 5 bases for V and 6 bases for J; bases not matched to a gene: 6. Germline V gene lookup returns CDR1 SNHLY and CDR2 FYNNEI. This CDR3 spans 15 amino acids. CDR3 residues: CASSWDRGSPGELFF. CDR3 sequence (DNA): TGTGCCAGCAGTTGGGACAGGGGATCCCCCGGGGAGCTGTTTTTT. Complete variable domain (other parts from reference TRBV2 and TRBJ2-2): EPEVTQTPSHQVTQMGQEVILRCVPISNHLYFYWYRQILGQKVEFLVSFYNNEISEKSEIFDDQFSVERPDGSNFTLKIRSTKLEDSAMYFCASSWDRGSPGELFFGEGSRLTVL.

V and J are TRBV4-2 and TRBJ2-7; 8 positions agree with TRBD1. CDR3 length: 16 amino acids. The germline V gene has CDR1 LGHNA and CDR2 YNFKEQ. J gave up 1 base and V 4 bases, and 9 bases lay outside the gene matches. The CDR3 coding sequence is TGTGCCAGCAGCCGCGGACAGGGTTTATATTCCTACGAGCAGTACTTC. It encodes CASSRGQGLYSYEQYF.